The clone carrying this T cell receptor (beta chain) showed up many times. CDR3 length: 16 residues. Germline CDR1 SGHRS, CDR2 YFSETQ. J lost 5 bases, V lost 0 bases, and 7 bases had no gene match. The record originates from a study of early T cells in non-severe SARS-CoV-2 infection. Researchers attached unique molecular identifiers to individual cDNA molecules. Each CDR3 protein is one row after TCRdb ran MiXCR on the 5' RACE reads. Among approximately 50,000 distinct CDR3 sequences listed, 7% to 9% were seen once. The chain employs TRBV5-1 and TRBJ2-3; 9 bases map to TRBD1. Material for sequencing was whole blood. This TCR derives from an adult who was a healthcare worker with PCR-confirmed SARS-CoV-2 infection or an uninfected control (not recorded which). In nucleotides, the CDR3 is TGCGCCAGCAGCTTGGGGACAGGGGTTGGAGAAGATACGCAGTATTTT. Translation gives CASSLGTGVGEDTQYF.